A selection of T cell receptor beta chains follows, all from one sample in a study of cytomegalovirus exposure and HLA in healthy donors. The data were produced by immunoSEQ multiplex PCR, yet TCRdb's version contains in-frame clones alone and is incomplete. In the table there are 100,000 to 150,000 clones, 60% to 85% of which are singletons. Sequencing was performed on PBMCs. Receptors were obtained from a man aged 30 to 39 in good health and CMV-seronegative. Each CDR3 is given with its conserved first and last residue. Fields, in order: CDR3 DNA, CDR3 protein, D gene, clone size, V gene, J gene. D genes are given only for firm matches. Clone size is given for some rows only: seen once, a few or many times, or a class if the clone is expanded.

cdr3_nt: TGCGCCAGCAGCTCGGAGAACCCAAACACTGAAGCTTTCTTT; cdr3_aa: CASSSENPNTEAFF; d_call: NA; clone_size: NA; v_call: TRBV5-1; j_call: TRBJ1-1
cdr3_nt: TGTGCCATCTGGATGCCGGGAGGTAACACCGGGGAGCTGTTTTTT; cdr3_aa: CAIWMPGGNTGELFF; d_call: TRBD2; clone_size: NA; v_call: TRBV7-8; j_call: TRBJ2-2
cdr3_nt: TGTGCCAGCAGTAACAGGGTCCAAGAGACCCAGTACTTC; cdr3_aa: CASSNRVQETQYF; d_call: NA; clone_size: NA; v_call: TRBV27; j_call: TRBJ2-5
cdr3_nt: TGTGCCAGCAGTTCCCCTACAGGGGAAGAGGAGACCCAGTACTTC; cdr3_aa: CASSSPTGEEETQYF; d_call: TRBD1; clone_size: once; v_call: TRBV6-5; j_call: TRBJ2-5
cdr3_nt: TGTGCCTGGGGTCTGAGGACAGTCTCCTACAATGAGCAGTTCTTC; cdr3_aa: CAWGLRTVSYNEQFF; d_call: NA; clone_size: few; v_call: TRBV30; j_call: TRBJ2-1
cdr3_nt: TGTGCCAGCAGCCAATCGGGCAGGGGCAGCGGGGAGCTGTTTTTT; cdr3_aa: CASSQSGRGSGELFF; d_call: NA; clone_size: NA; v_call: TRBV16; j_call: TRBJ2-2
cdr3_nt: TGCGCCAGCAGCCAAGTTAGGGACAGGGAGAATCAAGAGACCCAGTACTTC; cdr3_aa: CASSQVRDRENQETQYF; d_call: TRBD1; clone_size: NA; v_call: TRBV4-3; j_call: TRBJ2-5
cdr3_nt: TGTGCCAGCAGACTCGGGGGGGGAAGCACAGATACGCAGTATTTT; cdr3_aa: CASRLGGGSTDTQYF; d_call: TRBD2; clone_size: NA; v_call: TRBV6-6; j_call: TRBJ2-3
cdr3_nt: TGCAGCGTTGGGGCAACCTACGAGCAGTACTTC; cdr3_aa: CSVGATYEQYF; d_call: NA; clone_size: few; v_call: TRBV29-1; j_call: TRBJ2-7
cdr3_nt: TGTGCCAGCAGCTTAGTACAGGTGGGCACTGAAGCCTTCTTT; cdr3_aa: CASSLVQVGTEAFF; d_call: NA; clone_size: NA; v_call: TRBV7-8; j_call: TRBJ1-1
cdr3_nt: TGTGCCTGGAGCCCACTAGCGGGGACGTTCAATGAGCAGTTCTTC; cdr3_aa: CAWSPLAGTFNEQFF; d_call: TRBD2; clone_size: NA; v_call: TRBV30; j_call: TRBJ2-1
cdr3_nt: TGTGCCAGCTCACAGGACATTCCAACTAATGAAAAACTGTTTTTT; cdr3_aa: CASSQDIPTNEKLFF; d_call: NA; clone_size: NA; v_call: TRBV18; j_call: TRBJ1-4
cdr3_nt: TGTGCCTGGAGGGGCCTCTCCCGGGACAGGGATAGGACTAGCGGGAGCACAGATACGCAGTATTTT; cdr3_aa: CAWRGLSRDRDRTSGSTDTQYF; d_call: TRBD2; clone_size: once; v_call: TRBV30; j_call: TRBJ2-3
cdr3_nt: TGTGCCAGCAGCTTAGCTGGGGCAGGTGTGCCGGGGCCCCAGCATTTT; cdr3_aa: CASSLAGAGVPGPQHF; d_call: NA; clone_size: NA; v_call: TRBV7-2; j_call: TRBJ1-5
cdr3_nt: TGTGCCTGGTGTACAGGGGGCTCCTCCTACGAGCAGTACTTC; cdr3_aa: CAWCTGGSSYEQYF; d_call: TRBD1; clone_size: few; v_call: TRBV30; j_call: TRBJ2-7
cdr3_nt: TGTGCCAGCAGTTTGGGCAGGGGGGCCCATCAGCCCCAGCATTTT; cdr3_aa: CASSLGRGAHQPQHF; d_call: TRBD1; clone_size: NA; v_call: TRBV27; j_call: TRBJ1-5
cdr3_nt: TGTGCCAGCTCACCACGGGCGGGGGCGAACACCGGGGAGCTGTTTTTT; cdr3_aa: CASSPRAGANTGELFF; d_call: TRBD2; clone_size: NA; v_call: TRBV18; j_call: TRBJ2-2
cdr3_nt: TGTGCCAGCAGCCAACTCGGACTAGCGGGCAAGGAGCAGTTCTTC; cdr3_aa: CASSQLGLAGKEQFF; d_call: TRBD2; clone_size: NA; v_call: TRBV9; j_call: TRBJ2-1
cdr3_nt: TGTGCCAGCAAAAGACTTAAGAACCCCTACGAGCAGTACTTC; cdr3_aa: CASKRLKNPYEQYF; d_call: NA; clone_size: NA; v_call: TRBV2; j_call: TRBJ2-7
cdr3_nt: TGTGCCTGGAGGATCGGACACACTGGAAACACCATATATTTT; cdr3_aa: CAWRIGHTGNTIYF; d_call: NA; clone_size: NA; v_call: TRBV30; j_call: TRBJ1-3
cdr3_nt: TGTGCCAGCAGTGCACCGGGACTAGGCACAGATACGCAGTATTTT; cdr3_aa: CASSAPGLGTDTQYF; d_call: TRBD2; clone_size: NA; v_call: TRBV27; j_call: TRBJ2-3
cdr3_nt: TGTGCCAGCAGCTCGAGGTTGCTAGCGGGGGGGAGCGCAGATACGCAGTATTTT; cdr3_aa: CASSSRLLAGGSADTQYF; d_call: TRBD2; clone_size: NA; v_call: TRBV7-9; j_call: TRBJ2-3
cdr3_nt: TGTGCCAGCAGAAGAGACACTGCCAAAAACATTCAGTACTTC; cdr3_aa: CASRRDTAKNIQYF; d_call: NA; clone_size: NA; v_call: TRBV6-5; j_call: TRBJ2-4
cdr3_nt: TGTGCCAGCAGCGTAGAGGGGGGGACTAAGCGGGGGCGCACAGATACGCAGTATTTT; cdr3_aa: CASSVEGGTKRGRTDTQYF; d_call: TRBD2; clone_size: NA; v_call: TRBV9; j_call: TRBJ2-3